Presented here are 14 T cell receptor beta chains from one specimen sequenced in a study of response to subunit inactivated influenza vaccine. Using its own MiXCR run on the RT-PCR reads, TCRdb lists one record per CDR3 protein. The sample carries around 520,000 distinct CDR3 sequences, 12% recorded once. Material: PBMCs from blood, obtained on the day of vaccination. The origin of the receptors is a man aged 50-59 years who received an inactivated influenza vaccine.

The gene calls are TRBV11-1 and TRBJ2-7; 9 nucleotides agree with TRBD2. The germline V gene encodes CDR1 SGHAT and CDR2 FQDESV (reference sequence). The junction had 13 bases not matched to a gene; V was cut back by 1 base and J by 0 bases. CDR3 length: 19 residues. The DNA for the CDR3 is TGTGCCAGCAGCTTAGGTAGTAGCGGGGGCCTTCATAGCTCCTACGAGCAGTACTTC. This encodes CASSLGSSGGLHSSYEQYF.

The chain employs TRBV20-1 and TRBJ2-1; TRBD2 aligns across 7 bases. The CDR3 spans 14 residues. The germline V gene has CDR1 DFQATT and CDR2 SNEGSKA (reference sequence). Unmatched junction bases numbered 2, after V lost 2 bases and J lost 1 base. The CDR3 DNA is TGCAGTGCTAGACTAGCGGTATCCTACAATGAGCAGTTCTTC. It specifies CSARLAVSYNEQFF.

This clonotype has just a few counts. A junction boundary mismatches the germline segment, possibly from a read error. The J gene is TRBJ2-1, the V gene TRBV20-1, with 10 nucleotides matching TRBD2. The CDR3 has 16 amino acids. Germline V lookup: CDR1 DFQATT, CDR2 SNEGSKA (reference sequence). In DNA, the CDR3 is TGCTGTGCTAGAGGGGGCCCTAGCGGGAGCGTCTATGAGCAGTTCTTC. Its protein product is CCARGGPSGSVYEQFF.

This clonotype occurred a few times. V and J are TRBV12-3 or TRBV12-4 and TRBJ2-1, with 8 bases aligning to TRBD2. This CDR3 contains 14 residues. Trimming took 5 bases from V and 2 from J; bases not matched to a gene: 2. The CDR3 reads CASSRGGPYNEQFF. The CDR3 DNA reads TGTGCCAGCAGTCGGGGGGGCCCCTACAATGAGCAGTTCTTC.

This clonotype was counted ten times or more. The rearrangement joins TRBV4-3 to TRBJ2-1; 7 bases align to TRBD2. The CDR3 is 17 amino acids. V lost 0 bases, J lost 0 bases, and 5 bases stayed unmatched. The germline gives CDR1 LGHNA, CDR2 YSLEER. CDR3 region: CASSQEGAGSSYNEQFF. The CDR3 nucleotides read TGCGCCAGCAGCCAAGAGGGAGCGGGGAGCTCCTACAATGAGCAGTTCTTC.

CDR3 loop: CSAPVAGSYEQYF. For the CDR3, the DNA is TGCAGTGCCCCCGTGGCGGGTTCCTACGAGCAGTACTTC. The chain has TRBV20-1 and TRBJ2-7; possible D gene TRBD2, 5 bases. CDR1 and CDR2 (germline): DFQATT, SNEGSKA (reference sequence). Trimming stripped 6 bases from V and 1 base from J, with 13 bases between. The CDR3 contains 13 residues.

V gene TRBV7-9 combines with J gene TRBJ2-3, with no clear D. V lost 5 bases and J 6 bases, leaving 15 bases between the germline ends. CDR3 length: 14 residues. Germline CDR1 and CDR2: SEHNR and FQNEAQ (reference sequence). The CDR3 DNA follows: TGTGCCAGCAGCCGCGAGATAGTCTCGGATACGCAGTATTTT. Translating gives CASSREIVSDTQYF.

In DNA, the CDR3 is TGTGCCAGCAGTTACGGTCAGGGGGAATTGACCTACGAGCAGTACTTC. Residues: CASSYGQGELTYEQYF. The rearrangement links TRBV6-2 or TRBV6-3 to TRBJ2-7; 7 bases are shared with TRBD1. Per germline, CDR1 MNHEY and CDR2 SVGEGT. The CDR3 has 16 amino acids. J gave up 2 bases and V 2 bases, and 9 bases lay outside the gene matches.

This clonotype was seen a handful of times. The V gene is TRBV29-1, the J gene TRBJ2-1; TRBD2 agrees at 9 bases. Germline V gives CDR1 SQVTM, CDR2 ANQGSEA. The CDR3 runs to 14 residues. V trimming: 3 bases; J trimming: 5 bases; junction bases outside the gene matches: 5. The CDR3: CSVEPRGGNNEQFF. The CDR3 nucleotides are TGCAGCGTTGAGCCGCGGGGGGGAAACAATGAGCAGTTCTTC.

This clonotype was counted between two and nine times. The rearrangement uses TRBV9 and TRBJ2-1; D is undetermined. This CDR3 has 14 amino acids. Trimming pared 0 bases from V and 6 bases from J, leaving 10 bases between. The germline CDR1 and CDR2 sequences are SGDLS and YYNGEE. The chain's CDR3 is CASSVGFGFNEQFF. The DNA for the CDR3 is TGTGCCAGCAGCGTAGGATTCGGGTTCAATGAGCAGTTCTTC. The complete variable domain, with remaining parts taken from reference TRBV9 and TRBJ2-1, reads DSGVTQTPKHLITATGQRVTLRCSPRSGDLSVYWYQQSLDQGLQFLIQYYNGEERAKGNILERFSAQQFPDLHSELNLSSLELGDSALYFCASSVGFGFNEQFFGPGTRLTVL.

This clonotype was observed many times. This chain links TRBV29-1 with TRBJ2-3; TRBD2 aligns across 10 bases. The CDR3 is 15 residues long. Germline lookup yields CDR1 SQVTM and CDR2 ANQGSEA. With 5 bases clipped from V and 2 bases from J, the junction kept 7 bases outside the gene matches. As DNA, the CDR3 is TGCAGCGTTCTCCGGACTAGCGGTGACACAGATACGCAGTATTTT. Its translation is CSVLRTSGDTDTQYF.

This clonotype was counted only a few times. The gene calls are TRBV28 and TRBJ1-6; tentative D call: TRBD1 (5 bases). Trimming shortened V by 4 bases and J by 8 bases, and 18 bases separated the two germline ends. Per germline, CDR1 MDHEN and CDR2 SYDVKM. This CDR3 comprises 16 residues. The CDR3: CASSSHIGRVDSPLHF. The CDR3 DNA is TGTGCCAGCAGTTCCCACATCGGCAGGGTGGATTCACCCCTCCACTTT. The whole variable domain, remainder taken from reference TRBV28 and TRBJ1-6, is DVKVTQSSRYLVKRTGEKVFLECVQDMDHENMFWYRQDPGLGLRLIYFSYDVKMKEKGDIPEGYSVSREKKERFSLILESASTNQTSMYLCASSSHIGRVDSPLHFGNGTRLTVT.

This rearrangement joins TRBV6-1 to TRBJ2-2, with D perhaps matching TRBD1 or TRBD2 (7 bases each). Germline CDR1 MNHNS, CDR2 SASEGT. V lost 6 bases and J 4 bases, leaving 12 bases between the germline ends. The CDR3 has 14 amino acids. As DNA, the CDR3 is TGTGCCAGCAGGGGGGGGGACAGCACCGGGGAGCTGTTTTTT. This sequence encodes CASRGGDSTGELFF.

This clonotype was detected ten times or more. The chain is built from TRBV29-1 and TRBJ2-7; no reliable D call. Germline V lookup: CDR1 SQVTM, CDR2 ANQGSEA. The length of the CDR3 is 13 residues. V dropped 6 bases and J dropped 3 bases, with 15 bases sitting between them. This CDR3 reads CSVFGSRDYEQYF. Here the CDR3 DNA reads TGCAGCGTCTTCGGTTCACGTGACTACGAGCAGTACTTC.